This T cell receptor beta chain derives from a study of OX40 agonist ivuxolimab in advanced cancers. Assay: immunoSEQ multiplex PCR; the TCRdb copy retains only in-frame clones and omits some. The sample has fewer than 90,000 clones, 88% seen once. The junction had 13 bases not matched to a gene; V was cut back by 0 bases and J by 4 bases. CDR3 size: 18 residues. Germline CDR1 LGHNA, CDR2 YNFKEQ. The chain combines TRBV4-2 with TRBJ2-5; 8 nucleotides line up with TRBD1. The sequence was collected from an adult with an advanced solid tumor such as melanoma, head and neck, liver or kidney cancer. The sequencing here drew on CD4+ or CD8+ T cells sorted from blood, taken in a trial of the OX40 agonist ivuxolimab. For the CDR3, the DNA is TGTGCCAGCAGCCAAGATCCATCCCTCAGGGGGCGCAGAGAGACCCAGTACTTC. Translation gives CASSQDPSLRGRRETQYF.